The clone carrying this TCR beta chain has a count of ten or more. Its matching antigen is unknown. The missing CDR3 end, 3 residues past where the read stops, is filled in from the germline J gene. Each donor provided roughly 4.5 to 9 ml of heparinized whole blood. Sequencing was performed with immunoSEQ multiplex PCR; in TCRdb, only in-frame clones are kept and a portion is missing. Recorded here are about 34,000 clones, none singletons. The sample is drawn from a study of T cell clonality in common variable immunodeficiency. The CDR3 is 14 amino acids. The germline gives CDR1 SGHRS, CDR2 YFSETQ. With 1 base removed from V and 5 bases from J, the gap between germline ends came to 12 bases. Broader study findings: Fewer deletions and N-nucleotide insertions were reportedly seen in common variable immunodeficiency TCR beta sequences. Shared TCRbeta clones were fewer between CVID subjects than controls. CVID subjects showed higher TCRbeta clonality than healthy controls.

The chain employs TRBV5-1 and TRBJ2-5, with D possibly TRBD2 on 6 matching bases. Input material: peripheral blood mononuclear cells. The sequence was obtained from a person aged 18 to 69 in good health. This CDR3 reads CASSLSAGRETQYF. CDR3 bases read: TGCGCCAGCAGCTTGAGCGCAGGGAGGGAGACC.